Shown below are 10 T cell receptor beta chains from a single sample sequenced in a study of T cells in Graves' hyperthyroidism and ophthalmopathy. The investigators amplified TCR beta CDR3 regions from RNA transcripts. When the TCR CDR3 underwent first-round RT-PCR, the HTBI primer set was used. TCRdb ran MiXCR on the multiplex PCR reads and lists one entry per CDR3 protein. The sample contains 650,000 to 850,000 distinct CDR3 sequences, roughly 20% of which appear only once. Material for sequencing was blood. The source is a woman in her forties or fifties with Graves' hyperthyroidism that later progressed to Graves' ophthalmopathy.

This clonotype turned up a few times. The chain combines TRBV28 with TRBJ2-2; 9 bases agree with TRBD1. The germline V gene encodes CDR1 MDHEN and CDR2 SYDVKM. This CDR3 is 16 amino acids long. Losses at the gene ends were 1 base for V and 3 bases for J; bases not matched to a gene: 3. The CDR3, as DNA: TGTGCCAGCAGTTTATACAGGGGGCGTCACACCGGGGAGCTGTTTTTT. It specifies CASSLYRGRHTGELFF. Full variable domain (missing parts from reference TRBV28 and TRBJ2-2): DVKVTQSSRYLVKRTGEKVFLECVQDMDHENMFWYRQDPGLGLRLIYFSYDVKMKEKGDIPEGYSVSREKKERFSLILESASTNQTSMYLCASSLYRGRHTGELFFGEGSRLTVL.

This rearrangement joins TRBV6-5 to TRBJ2-1; 11 nucleotides line up with TRBD2. Germline values: CDR1 MNHEY, CDR2 SVGAGI. With V trimmed by 2 bases and J by 2 bases, 5 bases remained unmatched. The CDR3 length is 17 residues. The CDR3 protein is CASSYQKTSGAYNEQFF. The CDR3 DNA sequence: TGTGCCAGCAGTTACCAAAAGACTAGCGGGGCCTACAATGAGCAGTTCTTC.

This clonotype was detected many times. The rearrangement links TRBV4-1 to TRBJ1-2; TRBD1 matches 9 bases. V lost 2 bases and J lost 3; bases outside the gene matches: 4. In germline, CDR1 is MGHRA, CDR2 YSYEKL. The CDR3 covers 15 residues. In nucleotides, the CDR3 is TGCGCCAGCAGCCAACCGACAGGGGGTGACTATGGCTACACCTTC. The encoded protein is CASSQPTGGDYGYTF.

There are many counts of this clonotype. The rearrangement joins TRBV2 to TRBJ2-7; a weak D match, TRBD1 (6 bases). The CDR3 covers 15 residues. With 6 bases removed from V and 3 bases from J, the gap between germline ends came to 18 bases. The germline V gene has CDR1 SNHLY and CDR2 FYNNEI. The CDR3 region has the DNA TGTGCCAGCAGGCCTGGGGGCGGAACAATCTACGAGCAGTACTTC. This encodes CASRPGGGTIYEQYF. Drawing the rest from reference TRBV2 and TRBJ2-7, the complete variable domain is EPEVTQTPSHQVTQMGQEVILRCVPISNHLYFYWYRQILGQKVEFLVSFYNNEISEKSEIFDDQFSVERPDGSNFTLKIRSTKLEDSAMYFCASRPGGGTIYEQYFGPGTRLTVT.

This clonotype was detected once. The V call is TRBV5-4, the J call TRBJ2-2, with D possibly TRBD1 on 7 matching bases. The length of the CDR3 is 14 residues. The germline V and J ends were trimmed by 4 bases and 14 bases, with 21 bases remaining between them. Germline V CDR1 and CDR2: SGHNT, YYREEE (reference sequence). CDR3 loop: CASSLAGQPGELFF. CDR3 in DNA: TGTGCCAGCAGCCTCGCGGGACAGCCCGGAGAACTGTTTTTT.

The V call is TRBV6-2 or TRBV6-3, the J call TRBJ1-1; D is undetermined. The germline V gene encodes CDR1 MNHEY and CDR2 SVGEGT. The CDR3 sequence is 14 residues long. Trimming took 5 bases from V and 3 from J, leaving 13 bases between them. For the CDR3, the DNA is TGTGCCAGCAGTCCGGCCACAGCTCACACTGAAGCTTTCTTT. Its protein is CASSPATAHTEAFF.

The V call is TRBV12-3 or TRBV12-4, the J call TRBJ1-5; D gene uncertain. Deletions cut 4 bases from V and 2 bases from J, with 6 bases between. The CDR3 spans 13 residues. This CDR3 reads CASSYMGNQPQHF. CDR3 sequence (DNA): TGTGCCAGCAGTTACATGGGCAATCAGCCCCAGCATTTT.

There are many counts of this clonotype. The chain carries TRBV5-1 and TRBJ1-1; TRBD1 matches 11 bases. The CDR3 covers 14 residues. Germline V gene sequence: CDR1 SGHRS, CDR2 YFSETQ. With V trimmed by 3 bases and J by 6 bases, 4 bases remained unmatched. CDR3 sequence: CASSWDRGDPEAFF. In nucleotides, the CDR3 is TGCGCCAGCAGCTGGGACAGGGGGGACCCTGAAGCTTTCTTT.

The chain couples TRBV13 to TRBJ2-2, with D possibly matching TRBD1 (6 bases). V lost 5 bases and J lost 0, with 13 bases in between. The germline V gene has CDR1 PRHDT and CDR2 FYEKMQ (reference sequence). This CDR3 region has 16 residues. CDR3 sequence reads: CASSPADSANTGELFF. DNA of the CDR3: TGTGCCAGCAGCCCCGCGGACAGCGCGAACACCGGGGAGCTGTTTTTT. Filled out from reference TRBV13 and TRBJ2-2, the complete variable domain reads AAGVIQSPRHLIKEKRETATLKCYPIPRHDTVYWYQQGPGQDPQFLISFYEKMQSDKGSIPDRFSAQQFSDYHSELNMSSLELGDSALYFCASSPADSANTGELFFGEGSRLTVL.

The gene calls are TRBV9 and TRBJ1-3; D is ambiguous. V was pared by 1 base and J by 0 bases, with 5 bases between. Germline lookup yields CDR1 SGDLS and CDR2 YYNGEE. The CDR3 has 14 amino acids. The CDR3 DNA sequence: TGTGCCAGCAGCGTAATCAGCTCTGGAAACACCATATATTTT. Translation gives CASSVISSGNTIYF.